These T cell receptor beta chains were read from a single sample in a study of regulatory T cells in long-lasting Graves disease. TCRdb re-called the multiplex PCR reads with MiXCR, one entry per CDR3 protein. The repertoire has fewer than 500,000 distinct CDR3 sequences, around 15% of them found once; the top ten carry 12%. These same data were also listed under a study on T cells in Graves' hyperthyroidism and ophthalmopathy.

The sample in question was peripheral blood mononuclear cells (PBMCs), obtained at new diagnosis, from a patient treated with antithyroid drugs. Receptor source: a man in his forties or fifties with Graves disease. CDR3s include the opening cysteine and the closing phenylalanine or tryptophan. The order of the fields is D gene, J gene, V gene, clone size, CDR3 DNA, CDR3 protein. A D gene is named only where the DNA matches it firmly. Clone size is given for some rows only: seen once, a few or many times, or a class if the clone is expanded.

NA	TRBJ2-7	TRBV18	NA	TGTGCCAGCTCACCTCCGTCGGAGTCTAAGCAGTACTTC	CASSPPSESKQYF
TRBD2	TRBJ2-2	TRBV12-3/TRBV12-4	many	TGTGCCAGCAGTCTGACTAGCGGGAGGGCCGGGGAGCTGTTTTTT	CASSLTSGRAGELFF
TRBD2	TRBJ2-7	TRBV7-2	many	TGTGCCAGCAGCTCGGGACTAGCGGGAGGCCGAACCTACGAGCAGTACTTC	CASSSGLAGGRTYEQYF
TRBD1	TRBJ1-2	TRBV2	many	TGTGCCAGTAGACAGGGCCATGGCTACACCTTC	CASRQGHGYTF
TRBD2	TRBJ2-1	TRBV28	many	TGTGCCAGCAGCAACGGGACTAGCGGCTTTTGGGAGCAGTTCTTC	CASSNGTSGFWEQFF
NA	TRBJ2-2	TRBV4-1	NA	TGCGCCAGCAGCCAGCCTAGAACCGGGGAGCTGTTTTTT	CASSQPRTGELFF
NA	TRBJ2-7	TRBV27	many	TGTGCCAGCAGTTACCTTGACCCATCCTACGAGCAGTACTTC	CASSYLDPSYEQYF
NA	TRBJ1-5	TRBV12-3/TRBV12-4	many	TGTGCCAGCAGGTTAAACAGGGAGCACCAGCCCCAGCATTTT	CASRLNREHQPQHF
TRBD2	TRBJ2-1	TRBV11-2	NA	TGTGCCAGCAGCACCTCGGGGCTAGCGGGCCGCTCCTACAATGAGCAGTTCTTC	CASSTSGLAGRSYNEQFF
TRBD2	TRBJ2-1	TRBV29-1	NA	TGCAGCGTTGAACTAGCGGGAGGGCTGGCGCAGTTCTTC	CSVELAGGLAQFF
NA	TRBJ2-7	TRBV24-1	many	TGTGCCACCAGTGATTCAAGAGTTTTGAACTACGAGCAGTACTTC	CATSDSRVLNYEQYF
TRBD2	TRBJ2-1	TRBV20-1	NA	TGCAGTGCTAGAGGGACTAGCGGGTCGGATGAGCAGTTCTTC	CSARGTSGSDEQFF
TRBD2	TRBJ2-7	TRBV20-1	many	TGCAGTGCCACAGATAAGTGGAGGGAGGGCCTCTGGGAGCAGTACTTC	CSATDKWREGLWEQYF
NA	TRBJ2-7	TRBV19	few	TGTGCCAGTAGTATCTCAGTGACTGTGTCCTACGAGCAGTACTTC	CASSISVTVSYEQYF
NA	TRBJ2-7	TRBV27	many	TGTGCCAGCACCTGGTTCGGCTACGAGCAGTACTTC	CASTWFGYEQYF
TRBD1	TRBJ2-5	TRBV7-7	few	TGTGCTAGCAGCCACGGGACAGGGGGGGAGACCCAGTACTTC	CASSHGTGGETQYF
NA	TRBJ2-1	TRBV5-1	many	TGCGCCAGCAGCTCCGGGACTCCGGCCTACAATGAGCAGTTCTTC	CASSSGTPAYNEQFF
TRBD2	TRBJ2-7	TRBV6-5	many	TGTGCCAGCAGTTACTCAGGGCGGGAGGGCTACGAGCAGTACTTC	CASSYSGREGYEQYF
NA	TRBJ2-1	TRBV5-1	many	TGCGCCAGCAGCTTGGGTAGGGGGAACTCCTACAATGAGCAGTTCTTC	CASSLGRGNSYNEQFF
TRBD1	TRBJ1-2	TRBV25-1	NA	TGTGCCAGCAGTGATCCCCGGACAGGGGAGTATGGCTACACCTTC	CASSDPRTGEYGYTF
NA	TRBJ1-1	TRBV19	few	TGTGCCAGTAGTATGGCAGTGGGGTACACTGAAGCTTTCTTT	CASSMAVGYTEAFF